This TCR beta chain was captured in a study of tumor-infiltrating lymphocytes in localized non-small cell lung cancer. The V and J ends lost 3 bases and 5 bases, in that order; junction bases with no gene match: 7. This CDR3 region has 17 residues. Germline V lookup: CDR1 KGHSH, CDR2 LQKENI. TCRdb's copy holds only in-frame clones and misses some; the assay was immunoSEQ multiplex PCR. The data contain about 14,000 clones, 75% of them singletons. This rearrangement joins TRBV18 to TRBJ2-1; TRBD2 matches 13 bases. Sequencing was done on a sample of lung tumor tissue. This TCR was sampled from a human donor with non-small cell lung cancer. CDR3 loop: CASSPNELAGGHNEQFF. Here the CDR3 DNA reads TGTGCCAGCTCACCCAACGAACTAGCGGGGGGGCACAATGAGCAGTTCTTC.